This T cell receptor (beta chain) was identified in a study of CD8 T cells in Susac syndrome. This clonotype was detected only once. The authors reverse transcribed roughly 0.5 to 1 ug RNA with random hexamers. MiXCR, applied by TCRdb to the immunoSEQ multiplex PCR reads, yields one record per CDR3 protein. The sample holds fewer than 140,000 distinct CDR3 sequences, roughly 94% seen once. V lost 9 bases to trimming and J lost 1 base, with 13 bases between them. Germline V CDR1 and CDR2: LNHDA, SQIVND (reference sequence). This CDR3 is built from 14 residues. This receptor was obtained from a human donor with Susac syndrome. What was sequenced was CD8+ T cells from PBMCs. The V call is TRBV19, the J call TRBJ1-5; possible D gene TRBD1, 6 bases. The CDR3 DNA follows: TGTGCCAGCGGCCAGGGGATGAGCAATCAGCCCCAGCATTTT. It is translated as CASGQGMSNQPQHF.